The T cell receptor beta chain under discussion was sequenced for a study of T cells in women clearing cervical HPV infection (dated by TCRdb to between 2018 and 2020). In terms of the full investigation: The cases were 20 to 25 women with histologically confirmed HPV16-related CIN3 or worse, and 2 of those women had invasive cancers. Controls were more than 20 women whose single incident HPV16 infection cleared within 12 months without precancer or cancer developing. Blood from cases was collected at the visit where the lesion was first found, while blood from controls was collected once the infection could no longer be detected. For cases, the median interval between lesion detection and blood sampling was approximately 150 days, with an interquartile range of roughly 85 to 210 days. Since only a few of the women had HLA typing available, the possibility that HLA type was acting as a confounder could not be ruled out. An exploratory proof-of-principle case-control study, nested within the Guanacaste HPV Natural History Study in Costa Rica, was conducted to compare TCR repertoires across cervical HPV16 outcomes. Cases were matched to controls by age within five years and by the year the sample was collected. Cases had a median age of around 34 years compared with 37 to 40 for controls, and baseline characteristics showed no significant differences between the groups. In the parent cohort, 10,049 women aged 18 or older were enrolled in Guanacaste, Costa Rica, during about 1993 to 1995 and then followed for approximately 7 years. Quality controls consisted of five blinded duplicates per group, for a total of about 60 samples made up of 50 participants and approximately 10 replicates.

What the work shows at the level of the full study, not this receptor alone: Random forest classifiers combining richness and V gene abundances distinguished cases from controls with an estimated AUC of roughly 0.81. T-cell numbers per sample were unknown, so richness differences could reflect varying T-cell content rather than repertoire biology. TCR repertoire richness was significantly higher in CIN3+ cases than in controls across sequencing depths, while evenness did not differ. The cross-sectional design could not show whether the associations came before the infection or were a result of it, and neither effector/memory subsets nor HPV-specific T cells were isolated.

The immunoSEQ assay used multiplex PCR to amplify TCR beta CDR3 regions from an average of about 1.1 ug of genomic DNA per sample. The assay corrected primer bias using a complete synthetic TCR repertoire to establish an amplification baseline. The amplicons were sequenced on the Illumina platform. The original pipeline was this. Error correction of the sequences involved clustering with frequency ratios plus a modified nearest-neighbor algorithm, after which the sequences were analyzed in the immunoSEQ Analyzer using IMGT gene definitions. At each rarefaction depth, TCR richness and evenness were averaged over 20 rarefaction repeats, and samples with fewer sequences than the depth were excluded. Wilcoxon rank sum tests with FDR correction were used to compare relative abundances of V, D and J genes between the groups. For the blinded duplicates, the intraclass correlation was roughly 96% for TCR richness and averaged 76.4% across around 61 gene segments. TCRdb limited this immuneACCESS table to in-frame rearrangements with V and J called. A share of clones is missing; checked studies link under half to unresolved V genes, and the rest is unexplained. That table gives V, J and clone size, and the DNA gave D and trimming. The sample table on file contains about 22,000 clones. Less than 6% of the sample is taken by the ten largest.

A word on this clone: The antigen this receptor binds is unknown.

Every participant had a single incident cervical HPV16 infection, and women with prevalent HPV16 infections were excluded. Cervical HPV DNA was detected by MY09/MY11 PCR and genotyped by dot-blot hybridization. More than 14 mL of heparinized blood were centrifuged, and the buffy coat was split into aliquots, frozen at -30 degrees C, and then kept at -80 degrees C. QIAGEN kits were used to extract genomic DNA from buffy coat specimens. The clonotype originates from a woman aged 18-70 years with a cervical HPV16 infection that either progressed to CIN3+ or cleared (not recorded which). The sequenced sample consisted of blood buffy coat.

The covered CDR3 bases are TGCAGTGCTAGAGCTAGCGGGGGATGGAGGGAGACG. Translated, this gives CSARASGGWRET. In full, the CDR3 reads CSARASGGWRETQYF. The rearranged chain carries TRBV20-1 and TRBJ2-3, with 10 middle bases fitting TRBD2. The read terminates 3 residues before the CDR3 end, so the remaining end is supplied by the germline J gene. Its CDR3 holds 15 amino acids, cysteine through phenylalanine. The DNA shown is the part of the CDR3 that was read: 36 bases, in frame from base 1. Per the germline V gene (reference sequence), DFQATT is the CDR1 and SNEGSKA is the CDR2.